The present entry profiles one T cell receptor (beta chain) with its context. This record belongs to a study of shared clonotypes between healthy human individuals. Study-level information: CD4 naive and memory got three plates each, CD8 naive two, CD8 memory one.

Using immunoSEQ multiplex PCR, the repertoire was profiled, and TCRdb retains in-frame clones only, with some absent. The sample lists more than 1,200,000 clones, about 98.5% occurring once. This receptor was identified in a man between 25 and 39 years old in good health. The source material was naive CD4+ T cells sorted from blood. The sample's subset: CD45RA+ positively selected.

The CDR3 DNA reads as TGTGCCAGCCTCGGAGGGGACATGAACACTGAAGCTTTCTTT. This sequence encodes CASLGGDMNTEAFF. The genes are TRBV28 and TRBJ1-1; possible D gene TRBD1, 6 bases. V gave up 8 bases and J gave up 0 bases, with 13 bases separating them. The CDR3 covers 14 residues. Looked up from germline, CDR1 is MDHEN and CDR2 is SYDVKM.